The next 4 T cell receptor beta chains were all read from a single sample in a study of OX40 agonist ivuxolimab in advanced cancers. Sequenced by immunoSEQ multiplex PCR; TCRdb stores in-frame clones only, minus some. The sample includes about 35,000 clones, around three quarters seen only once; the top ten take under 20%. The starting material was CD4+ or CD8+ T cells sorted from blood, obtained in a trial of the OX40 agonist ivuxolimab. These receptors all come from an adult with an advanced solid tumor such as melanoma, head and neck, liver or kidney cancer.

The chain combines TRBV12-5 with TRBJ1-3, with 8 bases identical to TRBD1. CDR1 and CDR2 (germline): LGHNT, FRNRAP. V lost 0 bases and J lost 4; bases outside the gene matches: 14. The length of the CDR3 is 19 residues. DNA for the CDR3: TGTGCTAGTGGTTTGGTAATCGGGACAGGTGAAAAAGAGGGAAACACCATATATTTT. It codes for CASGLVIGTGEKEGNTIYF. Based on the CDR3 plus reference TRBV12-5 and TRBJ1-3, the full variable domain is DARVTQTPRHKVTEMGQEVTMRCQPILGHNTVFWYRQTMMQGLELLAYFRNRAPLDDSGMPKDRFSAEMPDATLATLKIQPSEPRDSAVYFCASGLVIGTGEKEGNTIYFGEGSWLTVV.

The chain combines TRBV18 with TRBJ1-3; D is unresolved. The CDR3 length is 16 residues. Germline CDR1 reads KGHSH; CDR2 reads LQKENI. V was shortened by 3 bases and J by 0 bases, with 12 bases between the two germline ends. CDR3 bases: TGTGCCAGCTCACCTTCTGGAGGAGCCTCTGGAAACACCATATATTTT. This translates into CASSPSGGASGNTIYF.

The V gene is TRBV7-2, the J gene TRBJ1-5; D not certain. V shed 1 base and J shed 5 bases, with 12 bases lying between them. The germline CDR1 and CDR2 sequences are SGHTA and FQGNSA. CDR3 size: 15 residues. CDR3 region: CASSLDRGFYQPQHF. The DNA of the CDR3 is TGTGCCAGCAGCTTAGATCGCGGGTTTTATCAGCCCCAGCATTTT. The variable domain in full, completed from reference TRBV7-2 and TRBJ1-5, reads GAGVSQSPSNKVTEKGKDVELRCDPISGHTALYWYRQSLGQGLEFLIYFQGNSAPDKSGLPSDRFSAERTGGSVSTLTIQRTQQEDSAVYLCASSLDRGFYQPQHFGDGTRLSIL.

Worth noting for this clone: The sample has other DNA sequences that encode this CDR3 too. The CDR3 here is CASSLTGTGEYEQYV. As DNA, the CDR3 is TGCGCCAGCAGCTTAACAGGGACAGGGGAATACGAGCAGTACGTC. J is TRBJ2-7 and V is TRBV5-1, with 10 bases identical to TRBD1. Germline CDR1 is SGHRS and CDR2 is YFSETQ. The V and J ends lost 2 bases and 4 bases, in that order; junction bases with no gene match: 6. CDR3 size: 15 residues.